Presented here are 20 T cell receptor beta chains from one specimen sequenced in a study of T-cell memory formation after mild COVID-19. TCRdb passed the 5' RACE reads through MiXCR, listing each CDR3 protein once. The sample contains approximately 210,000 distinct CDR3 sequences, under 12% of which appear only once. Material: PBMCs or a T cell subset sorted from them (not recorded which). All receptors derive from a young man who had mild COVID-19 (a few samples of this study predate the infection). Cell type and time point are not known.

The CDR3 sequence: CASSIGGDQPQHF. CDR3 DNA: TGTGCCAGTAGTATAGGAGGGGATCAGCCCCAGCATTTT. This chain connects TRBV19 to TRBJ1-5, with D maybe TRBD1 (5 bases). CDR1 LNHDA and CDR2 SQIVND come from the germline V gene (reference sequence). V lost 1 base to trimming and J lost 5 bases, with 6 bases between them. This CDR3 is 13 amino acids long.

The chain couples TRBV28 to TRBJ2-7; unclear D gene. The ends were cut back, 6 bases at V and 4 bases at J, with 10 bases in the middle. The CDR3 sequence is 12 residues long. The germline gives CDR1 MDHEN, CDR2 SYDVKM. For the CDR3, the DNA is TGTGCCAGCAGCCCGTCAGGATACGAGCAGTACGTC. Residues: CASSPSGYEQYV.

The chain is built from TRBV6-2 or TRBV6-3 and TRBJ2-5; 8 bases align to TRBD2. The germline V gene has CDR1 MNHEY and CDR2 SVGEGT. V lost 6 bases, J lost 2 bases, and 5 bases stayed unmatched. The CDR3 is 14 amino acids. The CDR3 is CASRRLANQETQYF. In DNA, the CDR3 is TGTGCCAGCAGAAGACTAGCGAATCAAGAGACCCAGTACTTC.

This clonotype occurred many times. V is TRBV12-3 or TRBV12-4 and J is TRBJ2-7, with 8 nucleotides matching TRBD2. The CDR3 loop spans 15 amino acids. The V gene end was trimmed by 4 bases and the J gene end by 6 bases; junction bases not matched to a gene: 11. The CDR3 here is CASSSNGRGVGEQYF. Here the CDR3 DNA reads TGTGCCAGCAGTTCCAACGGGCGGGGGGTCGGCGAGCAGTACTTC.

V gene TRBV29-1 combines with J gene TRBJ2-6; 12 nucleotides agree with TRBD1. The CDR3 spans 17 residues. Germline CDR1 SQVTM, CDR2 ANQGSEA. J lost 0 bases, V lost 6 bases, and 6 bases had no gene match. The CDR3 DNA reads as TGCAGCGTCGCCGGGACAGGGGGCTTCTCTGGGGCCAACGTCCTGACTTTC. As protein: CSVAGTGGFSGANVLTF.

V usage is TRBV5-1 and J usage is TRBJ2-1; TRBD1 matches at 9 bases. The CDR3 sequence is 18 residues long. V shed 5 bases, J shed 3 bases, and the junction held 15 bases outside the gene matches. Germline CDR1 SGHRS, CDR2 YFSETQ. The CDR3 protein is CASRSASPRTGVYNEQFF. CDR3 nucleotide sequence: TGCGCCAGCAGATCTGCCTCTCCCCGGACAGGGGTCTACAATGAGCAGTTCTTC.

The rearrangement joins TRBV4-3 to TRBJ2-3; 7 bases line up with TRBD2. V was clipped by 5 bases and J by 4 bases; unmatched bases: 3. Germline loops: CDR1 LGHNA, CDR2 YSLEER. The CDR3 covers 13 residues. The CDR3 loop reads CASSVSGSDTQYF. CDR3 sequence (DNA): TGCGCCAGCAGCGTTAGCGGGTCAGATACGCAGTATTTT.

The sample holds many counts of this clonotype. This chain joins TRBV7-2 and TRBJ1-2, with D maybe TRBD1 (6 bases). The CDR3 has 13 amino acids. Deletions cut 5 bases from V and 5 bases from J, with 12 bases between. Germline V gene data show CDR1 as SGHTA and CDR2 as FQGNSA. CDR3 nucleotide sequence: TGTGCCAGCAGCAAGGACAGAACATATGGCTACACCTTC. Amino acid sequence: CASSKDRTYGYTF.

In its sample, this clonotype was seen a few times. The chain carries TRBV7-9 and TRBJ2-2; perhaps TRBD2 as D (6 bases). The germline V and J ends were trimmed by 5 bases and 6 bases, with 10 bases remaining between them. This CDR3 comprises 13 residues. The germline CDR1 and CDR2 sequences are SEHNR and FQNEAQ (reference sequence). The DNA for the CDR3 is TGTGCCAGCAGCAGCGGGCAGCCCGGGGAGCTGTTTTTT. It yields the protein CASSSGQPGELFF. Variable domain in full (rest from reference TRBV7-9 and TRBJ2-2): DTGVSQNPRHKITKRGQNVTFRCDPISEHNRLYWYRQTLGQGPEFLTYFQNEAQLEKSRLLSDRFSAERPKGSFSTLEIQRTEQGDSAMYLCASSSGQPGELFFGEGSRLTVL.

This sequence joins TRBV7-2 and TRBJ2-5, with TRBD2 matching over 11 bases. This CDR3 spans 16 amino acids. J lost 5 bases, V lost 5 bases, and 10 bases had no gene match. Germline values: CDR1 SGHTA, CDR2 FQGNSA. Here the CDR3 DNA reads TGTGCCAGCAGCCGACTAGCGGGGTTAAGGTCGGAGACCCAGTACTTC. Translated, it gives CASSRLAGLRSETQYF.

The rearrangement uses TRBV5-1 and TRBJ1-1; D ambiguous. CDR1 SGHRS and CDR2 YFSETQ come from the germline V gene. Trimming took off 0 bases at V and 2 bases at J, with 8 bases between the two ends. The CDR3 is made up of 14 amino acids. The CDR3 spells CASSLDTSNTEAFF. The CDR3 DNA reads as TGCGCCAGCAGCTTGGATACCTCCAACACTGAAGCTTTCTTT.

This chain links TRBV6-5 with TRBJ2-4, with D possibly TRBD1 on 5 matching bases. V was cut by 5 bases and J by 0 bases, with 14 bases left in between. The CDR3 runs 16 residues. Per germline, CDR1 MNHEY and CDR2 SVGAGI. CDR3 in DNA: TGTGCCAGCAGTCGCGACAGTGAACTAGCCAAAAACATTCAGTACTTC. Translating it yields CASSRDSELAKNIQYF.

In its sample, this clonotype was seen a few times. This chain connects TRBV7-8 to TRBJ2-2, with 9 nucleotides matching TRBD2. J was trimmed by 0 bases and V by 0 bases; bases with no gene match: 8. The germline CDR1 and CDR2 sequences are SGHVS and FQNEAQ. The CDR3 sequence is 19 residues long. In DNA form, the CDR3 reads TGTGCCAGCAGCTTAGCGCTAGCGGGGCAATTCGCGAACACCGGGGAGCTGTTTTTT. It is translated as CASSLALAGQFANTGELFF.

This clonotype has more than one count but fewer than ten. This chain joins TRBV12-3 or TRBV12-4 and TRBJ2-5; D is perhaps TRBD2 (6 bases). The CDR3 length is 13 residues. Trimming shortened V by 2 bases and J by 5 bases, and 9 bases separated the two germline ends. The CDR3 bases are TGTGCCAGCAGTTTACGGGGGTTGGAGACCCAGTACTTC. It specifies CASSLRGLETQYF.

This clonotype was counted at least ten times. J is TRBJ1-1 and V is TRBV5-5, with D unclear. Germline V CDR1 and CDR2: SGHKS, YYEKEE (reference sequence). CDR3 length equals 13 residues. V dropped 2 bases and J dropped 2 bases, with 7 bases sitting between them. CDR3 region: CASSFGSNTEAFF. In DNA form, the CDR3 reads TGTGCCAGCAGCTTTGGATCCAACACTGAAGCTTTCTTT.

Many counts were recorded for this clonotype. The V and J genes are TRBV3-1 and TRBJ2-5; D is unclear. The V gene lost 2 bases and the J gene lost 4 bases, with 14 bases spanning the gap. The CDR3 runs 15 residues. The germline CDR1 and CDR2 sequences are LGHDT and YNNKEL (reference sequence). CDR3 loop: CASSQTSHYRETQYF. CDR3 nucleotides: TGTGCCAGCAGCCAAACCTCCCATTATAGAGAGACCCAGTACTTC.

This clonotype was detected only a few times. This sequence joins TRBV7-2 and TRBJ2-5, with 7 bases matching TRBD2. After removal of 7 bases from V and 3 bases from J, the junction contained 11 bases not matched to a gene. The germline CDR1 and CDR2 sequences are SGHTA and FQGNSA. This CDR3 spans 15 amino acids. This CDR3 is CASTPPGLPKETQYF. In DNA form, the CDR3 reads TGTGCCAGCACCCCGCCGGGACTACCTAAAGAGACCCAGTACTTC.

This clonotype was detected a few times. The chain uses TRBV7-2 and TRBJ2-1, with 9 positions matching TRBD1. With V trimmed by 5 bases and J by 7 bases, 12 bases remained unmatched. The germline V gene encodes CDR1 SGHTA and CDR2 FQGNSA. The CDR3 runs 16 residues. CDR3 nucleotide sequence: TGTGCCAGCAGCCAATCCCGGGGACAGGGACTAAATGAGCAGTTCTTC. This gives the protein CASSQSRGQGLNEQFF.

In its sample, this clonotype was seen a few times. The V gene is TRBV3-1, the J gene TRBJ1-6; TRBD1 matches at 8 bases. The CDR3 sequence is 14 residues long. V lost 4 bases to trimming and J lost 6 bases; unmatched junction nucleotides: 2. Germline values: CDR1 LGHDT, CDR2 YNNKEL (reference sequence). The CDR3 bases are TGTGCCAGCAGCCGGGGACAGGTTAATTCACCCCTCCACTTT. Encoded protein: CASSRGQVNSPLHF.

At least ten counts were recorded for this clonotype. This rearrangement joins TRBV7-2 to TRBJ2-5, with 8 bases matching TRBD2. Losses at the gene ends were 5 bases for V and 2 bases for J; bases not matched to a gene: 4. There are 14 residues in the CDR3. Germline V gives CDR1 SGHTA, CDR2 FQGNSA. DNA for the CDR3: TGTGCCAGCAGCCCTACTAGCGGACAAGAGACCCAGTACTTC. This gives the protein CASSPTSGQETQYF.